Presented here are 17 T cell receptor beta chains from one specimen sequenced in a study of human T cells and chemical hapten exposure. Time point defined: patch test 1, 2 weeks after DPC sensitization. Treatment given: therapeutic diphenylcyclopropenone sensitization with weekly scalp DPC. TCRdb ran MiXCR on the RACE reads and lists one entry per CDR3 protein. The table shows 180,000 or so distinct CDR3 sequences, with 20% to 25% occurring only once. The sequencing here drew on whole blood, taken in connection with sensitization to the hapten diphenylcyclopropenone (DPC). Every receptor here comes from a woman between 50 and 59 years old with alopecia areata. Some clones in this sample may be carry-over from other donors' samples.

Only a few counts were recorded for this clonotype. Here the CDR3 reads CASSQGAMGNQPQHF. The DNA for the CDR3 is TGTGCCAGCAGCCAGGGGGCGATGGGAAATCAGCCCCAGCATTTT. The chain links TRBV12-3 or TRBV12-4 to TRBJ1-5; 8 nucleotides match TRBD1. V gave up 6 bases and J gave up 4 bases; unmatched junction bases: 8. The CDR3 contains 15 residues.

This clonotype was observed a handful of times. The rearrangement links TRBV20-1 to TRBJ2-7; the D gene is possibly TRBD1 (6 bases). Deletions cut 3 bases from V and 2 bases from J, with 17 bases between. The CDR3 spans 15 residues. The germline V gene has CDR1 DFQATT and CDR2 SNEGSKA (reference sequence). The CDR3 region has the DNA TGCAGTGCTAGGAACCAGGGGTCAACTACCTACGAGCAGTACTTC. Translated, it gives CSARNQGSTTYEQYF.

The chain is built from TRBV5-1 and TRBJ2-7; 9 nucleotides match TRBD2. The trim removed 5 bases at V and 2 bases at J, leaving 2 bases unmatched. The CDR3 length is 13 residues. Germline CDR1 reads SGHRS; CDR2 reads YFSETQ. The DNA of the CDR3 is TGCGCCAGCAGAGGCGGGGGGGCCTACGAGCAGTACTTC. Translated, it gives CASRGGGAYEQYF. Looking up the rest from reference TRBV5-1 and TRBJ2-7 gives the full variable domain: KAGVTQTPRYLIKTRGQQVTLSCSPISGHRSVSWYQQTPGQGLQFLFEYFSETQRNKGNFPGRFSGRQFSNSRSEMNVSTLELGDSALYLCASRGGGAYEQYFGPGTRLTVT.

This clonotype has a handful of counts. The V call is TRBV7-9, the J call TRBJ1-1; D call uncertain. Trimming left V 8 bases short and J 7 bases short, with 20 bases between. Germline V CDR1 and CDR2: SEHNR, FQNEAQ (reference sequence). The CDR3 loop spans 14 amino acids. CDR3 protein: CASGSSWDGFEAFF. DNA for the CDR3: TGTGCCAGCGGCAGTTCTTGGGATGGTTTTGAAGCTTTCTTT.

This clonotype showed up just a few times. The chain is built from TRBV6-5 and TRBJ2-2; 7 bases are shared with TRBD2. Germline V gene sequence: CDR1 MNHEY, CDR2 SVGAGI. This CDR3 region has 14 residues. Trimming removed 8 bases from V and 4 bases from J; junction bases left unmatched: 7. CDR3 residues: CASRRDYPTGELFF. The DNA of the CDR3 is TGTGCCAGCCGACGGGACTACCCCACCGGGGAGCTGTTTTTT.

The chain links TRBV9 to TRBJ1-1; 7 bases agree with TRBD1. J lost 4 bases, V lost 4 bases, and 10 bases had no gene match. The CDR3 runs to 15 residues. CDR1 and CDR2 from the germline V gene are SGDLS and YYNGEE. In DNA form, the CDR3 reads TGTGCCAGCAGCAACTGGGAGGGGGCCTCCACTGAAGCTTTCTTT. It codes for CASSNWEGASTEAFF.

The chain recombines TRBV2 with TRBJ2-1; 8 bases are a match to TRBD1. With 3 bases clipped from V and 6 bases from J, the junction kept 7 bases outside the gene matches. Germline loops: CDR1 SNHLY, CDR2 FYNNEI. This CDR3 is 15 amino acids long. The chain's CDR3 is CASSETGVKGNEQFF. As DNA, the CDR3 is TGTGCCAGCAGTGAGACAGGGGTTAAGGGCAATGAGCAGTTCTTC.

In its sample, this clonotype was seen a few times. The chain is built from TRBV5-4 and TRBJ1-1, with TRBD1 matching 7 bases. Germline V lookup: CDR1 SGHNT, CDR2 YYREEE (reference sequence). There are 15 residues in the CDR3. The V segment lost 0 bases and the J segment 4 bases; nucleotides outside the gene matches: 6. The CDR3 here is CASSLATGRITEAFF. CDR3 sequence (DNA): TGTGCCAGCAGCTTGGCGACAGGGAGAATCACTGAAGCTTTCTTT.

The CDR3 sequence: CASSHMTGWTEAFF. DNA for the CDR3: TGCGCCAGCAGCCATATGACAGGGTGGACTGAAGCTTTCTTT. V and J are TRBV4-1 and TRBJ1-1; 7 bases align to TRBD1. Germline trimming cut 3 bases from V and 5 bases from J; bases unmatched to any gene: 6. The germline CDR1 and CDR2 sequences are MGHRA and YSYEKL. This CDR3 has 14 amino acids.

The J gene is TRBJ2-3, the V gene TRBV29-1, with 12 bases aligning to TRBD2. Germline V CDR1 and CDR2: SQVTM, ANQGSEA. The CDR3 extends over 15 amino acids. The V and J ends lost 6 bases and 1 base, in that order; junction bases with no gene match: 5. The CDR3 DNA reads TGCAGCGTCGCAGGACTAGCGGGGCGCACAGATACGCAGTATTTT. Translating it yields CSVAGLAGRTDTQYF.

The chain carries TRBV11-2 and TRBJ2-3; D not certain. V gave up 4 bases and J gave up 3 bases, with 14 bases separating them. CDR1 and CDR2 (germline): SGHAT, FQNNGV. The CDR3 length is 15 residues. The CDR3 bases are TGTGCCAGCAGCTCCCGTGGAGAAGGGACAGATACGCAGTATTTT. This translates into CASSSRGEGTDTQYF.

This clonotype was detected many times. Mismatch with germline at one junction end may stem from a read error. The V and J genes are TRBV7-7 and TRBJ2-5; 13 bases agree with TRBD2. This CDR3 comprises 16 residues. Germline V lookup: CDR1 SSHAT, CDR2 FNYEAQ (reference sequence). CDR3 bases: TGTGCTAGCAGCGGCACTAGCGGGAGGGCCCGGGAGACCCAGTACTTC. Translating it yields CASSGTSGRARETQYF.

This clonotype was observed many times. The genes are TRBV29-1 and TRBJ1-1; D is unclear. Looked up from germline, CDR1 is SQVTM and CDR2 is ANQGSEA. The V gene lost 4 bases and the J gene lost 2 bases, with 14 bases spanning the gap. The CDR3 contains 14 residues. The CDR3 protein is CSVVLLSGNTEAFF. The CDR3 DNA sequence: TGCAGCGTTGTACTACTCTCGGGAAACACTGAAGCTTTCTTT. Filled out from reference TRBV29-1 and TRBJ1-1, the complete variable domain reads SAVISQKPSRDICQRGTSLTIQCQVDSQVTMMFWYRQQPGQSLTLIATANQGSEATYESGFVIDKFPISRPNLTFSTLTVSNMSPEDSSIYLCSVVLLSGNTEAFFGQGTRLTVV.

The V gene is TRBV20-1, the J gene TRBJ2-1; TRBD1 matches at 10 bases. CDR1 and CDR2 (germline): DFQATT, SNEGSKA (reference sequence). The V gene end was trimmed by 3 bases and the J gene end by 6 bases; junction bases not matched to a gene: 5. The CDR3 is 14 residues long. CDR3 DNA sequence: TGCAGTGCTAGGACAGGGGGCGATGTCAATGAGCAGTTCTTC. Translated, it gives CSARTGGDVNEQFF.

The rearrangement links TRBV20-1 to TRBJ2-1; D is unclear. Germline CDR1 DFQATT, CDR2 SNEGSKA (reference sequence). V lost 6 bases and J lost 7, with 19 bases in between. The CDR3 sequence is 14 residues long. CDR3 coding DNA: TGCAGTGCCCGCTCAAGCCATTCTCTTAATGAGCAGTTCTTC. It is translated as CSARSSHSLNEQFF.

Only a few counts were recorded for this clonotype. This chain uses TRBV5-1 with TRBJ1-1; TRBD1 matches at 8 bases. The length of the CDR3 is 14 residues. V was clipped by 3 bases and J by 3 bases; unmatched bases: 4. CDR1 and CDR2 from the germline V gene are SGHRS and YFSETQ. Written as DNA, the CDR3 is TGCGCCAGCAGCTCTACAGGGGGGGACACTGAAGCTTTCTTT. Its translation is CASSSTGGDTEAFF.

The chain recombines TRBV30 with TRBJ2-1, with 11 bases fitting TRBD2. With V trimmed by 2 bases and J by 3 bases, 6 bases remained unmatched. The germline V gene encodes CDR1 GTSNPN and CDR2 SVGIG (reference sequence). The CDR3 runs to 16 residues. The CDR3, as DNA: TGTGCCTGGAGTCAGACTAGCGGGATAGTCTACAATGAGCAGTTCTTC. Translated: CAWSQTSGIVYNEQFF. The full variable domain, rest sourced from reference TRBV30 and TRBJ2-1, is SQTIHQWPATLVQPVGSPLSLECTVEGTSNPNLYWYRQAAGRGLQLLFYSVGIGQISSEVPQNLSASRPQDRQFILSSKKLLLSDSGFYLCAWSQTSGIVYNEQFFGPGTRLTVL.